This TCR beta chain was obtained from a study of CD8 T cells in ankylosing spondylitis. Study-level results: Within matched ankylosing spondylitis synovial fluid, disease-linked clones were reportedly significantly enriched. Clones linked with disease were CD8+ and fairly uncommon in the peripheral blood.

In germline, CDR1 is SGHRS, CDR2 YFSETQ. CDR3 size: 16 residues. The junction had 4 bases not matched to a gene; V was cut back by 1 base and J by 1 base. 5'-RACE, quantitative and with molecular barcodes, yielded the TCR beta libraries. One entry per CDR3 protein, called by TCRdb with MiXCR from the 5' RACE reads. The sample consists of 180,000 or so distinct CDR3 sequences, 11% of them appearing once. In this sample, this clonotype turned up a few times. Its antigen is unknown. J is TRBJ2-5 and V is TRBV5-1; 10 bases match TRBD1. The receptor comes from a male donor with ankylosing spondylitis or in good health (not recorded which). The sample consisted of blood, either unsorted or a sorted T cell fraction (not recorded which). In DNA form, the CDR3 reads TGCGCCAGCAGCTTGCTCGGGACAGGGGCCCAAGAGACCCAGTACTTC. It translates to CASSLLGTGAQETQYF.